This T cell receptor (beta chain) was identified in a study of T-cell reconstitution after alpha-beta-depleted transplantation in children (dated by TCRdb to about 2016). Regarding the study in general: The study quantitatively tracked T-cell immune reconstitution after TCRalphabeta/CD19-depleted allogeneic hematopoietic cell transplantation in children using TCR repertoire profiling.

The library was obtained by PCR. This sample was sequenced with an Illumina HiSeq 2500. TCR library preparation used molecular barcoding, with unique molecular identifiers applied to normalize quantification of the TCRbeta repertoire. TCRdb ran its own pipeline on the public reads, namely fastp trimming at Q25 and MiXCR clone calling, and kept in-frame beta chains. All rows with the same CDR3 protein become a single entry with the most common DNA and genes. The sample table contains about 460,000 distinct CDR3 sequences; only one count was recorded for over 9.5% of them. The ten largest clones represent roughly 2% of the sample. The investigation overall reported the following: The apparently early recovery of alphabetaT-cell counts about two months after transplant reportedly depended on only several hundred rapidly expanded clones that came from non-depleted graft cells. The frequencies of hyperexpanded clones fell over the following months, and after one year, T-cell counts and TCRbeta diversity were mostly attributed to newly produced T cells. In some patients, high TCRbeta diversity at day 60 was attributed to recipient T cells and intrathymic progenitors that had survived conditioning.

At least ten counts were recorded for this clonotype. Its antigen remains unidentified. Base qualities are not recorded, but no much larger clone differs from it by a single base. V loses 5 bases, J loses 5 bases, and the germline ends lie 12 bases apart. From the germline V gene, CDR1 is ENHRY and CDR2 is SYGVKD. From the cysteine up to the phenylalanine, the CDR3 has a length of 14 residues. Of the read, only the CDR3 DNA is kept; its 42 bases are in frame from base 1. The treatment or condition tag for this specimen amounts to: allogeneic hematopoietic cell transplantation with graft depleted of TCRalphabeta T cells and CD19 B cells. The transplant recipients were children given TCRalphabeta/CD19-depleted allogeneic hematopoietic cell grafts.

The chain is made from TRBV10-3 and TRBJ2-2; no D gene can be assigned with confidence. The sequence was obtained from a child aged 2 to 15 with inherited bone marrow failure, due to receive a stem cell transplant. The specimen was PBMCs, collected before TCRalphabeta/CD19-depleted stem cell transplant. This receptor carries the CDR3 CAISRTYDTGELFF. In nucleotides, the sequence is TGTGCCATCAGTCGTACTTATGATACCGGGGAGCTGTTTTTT.